Listed below are T cell receptor beta chains from one sample, sequenced in a study of blood T cell repertoires in COVID-19. Method: immunoSEQ multiplex PCR; TCRdb's copy keeps in-frame clones and lacks some. The repertoire holds about 220,000 clones, with around 80% as singletons. Material for sequencing was peripheral blood. The receptor source for this set is a woman in her 70s with acute or convalescent COVID-19. Each CDR3 is given with its conserved first and last residue. The order of the fields is V gene, clone size, J gene, CDR3 protein. A clone size is listed for some rows: how often the clone was seen (once, few, many), or a class if it is expanded.

TRBV5-1	NA	TRBJ2-5	CASRQTQETQYF
TRBV30	few	TRBJ2-5	CAWNPGGETQYF
TRBV27	NA	TRBJ2-1	CASMGTGLGDNEQFF
TRBV7-2	NA	TRBJ2-7	CASTFGRGVSYEQYF
TRBV6-2/TRBV6-3	NA	TRBJ2-3	CASSYPPLGTSTDTQYF
TRBV11-2	NA	TRBJ1-6	CASSSRTGYRSPLHF
TRBV5-4	once	TRBJ2-1	CASSLGASGDNEQFF
TRBV4-1	NA	TRBJ2-3	CASSQGTGTRTDTQYF
TRBV5-1	NA	TRBJ2-7	CASFLGPGQPYEQYF
TRBV2	NA	TRBJ2-1	CASSDNSPYNEQFF
TRBV18	once	TRBJ1-3	CASSPNSSGNTIYF
TRBV7-2	NA	TRBJ2-1	CASSFQGSHEQFF
TRBV7-2	once	TRBJ2-1	CASSSRGVAGGLYNEQFF
TRBV18	NA	TRBJ2-5	CASSPWTQQETQYF
TRBV27	NA	TRBJ2-3	CASSFLAGGGTQYF
TRBV4-1	NA	TRBJ2-1	CASSQDGLVSYNEQFF
TRBV7-2	NA	TRBJ2-2	CASSLRGGHTGELFF
TRBV9	once	TRBJ2-7	CASSVGVNTIYEQYF
TRBV25-1	NA	TRBJ1-4	CASTPSVGQGKLFF
TRBV2	NA	TRBJ1-1	CASTLGGYTEAFF
TRBV5-1	NA	TRBJ2-7	CASNQMPQVGEQYF
TRBV19	NA	TRBJ1-4	CASSIRTPRSGEKLFF
TRBV9	NA	TRBJ1-2	CASSVSGDTYGYTF
TRBV7-9	NA	TRBJ1-6	CASSRTGENSPLHF
TRBV6-5	NA	TRBJ2-3	CASQDSLGTDTQYF
TRBV7-2	NA	TRBJ2-7	CASSLGGRGRGEQYF
TRBV2	NA	TRBJ1-4	CASSSPLTGDTNEKLFF
TRBV5-1	NA	TRBJ2-3	CASSLGLIQDTQYF
TRBV7-2	NA	TRBJ2-3	CASSRRQFTDTQYF
TRBV9	NA	TRBJ1-4	CASSSQPGGRTNEKLFF
TRBV3-1/TRBV3-2	few	TRBJ1-6	CASSVRTGYNSPLHF
TRBV6-5	NA	TRBJ1-5	CASSYTGTIQHF
TRBV7-8	NA	TRBJ2-3	CASSPRGGARGDTQYF
TRBV10-3	NA	TRBJ1-3	CAISGDRGHTIYF
TRBV11-1	NA	TRBJ2-3	CASSSRGTDTQYF
TRBV5-8	once	TRBJ2-7	CASGLVSGGAWEQYF
TRBV27	few	TRBJ2-7	CASSLFSQGATYEQYF
TRBV11-2	few	TRBJ1-1	CASSRQGSTEAFF
TRBV28	NA	TRBJ2-3	CAILFPGSDTQYF
TRBV19	few	TRBJ1-1	CASRVWGSQTEAFF
TRBV5-6	once	TRBJ1-6	CASSLGSSSYNSPLHF
TRBV11-2	few	TRBJ1-1	CASSLAGDNTEAFF
TRBV27	NA	TRBJ1-4	CASSPRGREKLFF
TRBV3-1/TRBV3-2	NA	TRBJ1-1	CASSLGQGGTEAFF
TRBV7-8	NA	TRBJ2-1	CASSFPTGTEQFF
TRBV19	NA	TRBJ1-5	CASTMDRVDNQPQHF
TRBV7-8	NA	TRBJ1-4	CASSFKTTQGTNEKLFF
TRBV5-1	NA	TRBJ2-2	CASSLVGTQTGELFF
TRBV7-9	once	TRBJ1-1	CASIPCRETEAFF
TRBV18	NA	TRBJ1-2	CASSPTGGYGYTF
TRBV10-3	NA	TRBJ2-7	CASSYRDDGYEQYF
TRBV5-1	NA	TRBJ2-1	CASSFLSGGNNEQFF
TRBV3-1/TRBV3-2	NA	TRBJ1-1	CASSPGGPLMNTEAFF
TRBV24-1	once	TRBJ1-3	CATLDRAGNTIYF